What follows are 8 T cell receptor beta chains derived from one specimen sequenced in a study of cytomegalovirus exposure and HLA in healthy donors (TCRdb year 2017). The library was obtained by the immunoSEQ multiplex PCR assay. For the multiplex PCR, a mixture combining 60 forward primers for TCR Vbeta segments and 13 reverse primers for TCR Jbeta segments was used. The table comes from immuneACCESS by way of TCRdb, which keeps in-frame sequences with V and J called. Part of the clones is missing from these tables; in studies checked, under half for an unresolved V gene and the rest for unknown reasons. The sample table lists approximately 140,000 clones, approximately 84% of them with a count of one. The ten biggest clones cover about 1.7% of the sample. The specimen was PBMCs. Receptor source: a woman aged 35 to 49 in good health and CMV-seronegative.

This clone was recorded only once. This chain uses TRBV18 with TRBJ1-5; possibly TRBD1 for D (6 bases). The germline gives CDR1 KGHSH, CDR2 LQKENI. Between the trimmed V and J ends, which lost 4 bases and 4 bases, there was a span of 11 bases. The CDR3 spans 14 residues. CDR3 sequence: CASSLNRANQPQHF. CDR3 DNA sequence: TGTGCCAGCTCACTAAACAGGGCTAATCAGCCCCAGCATTTT.

The V and J genes are TRBV28 and TRBJ2-5, with a weak D call TRBD1 (6 bases). Trimming pared 6 bases from V and 5 bases from J, leaving 13 bases between. The CDR3 has 13 residues. CDR1 is MDHEN, CDR2 SYDVKM, per germline. The CDR3 DNA is TGTGCCAGCAGCCGCTTGGGGGCGGAGACCCAGTACTTC. Its translation is CASSRLGAETQYF.

The DNA for the CDR3 is TGTGCCAGCAGTCCGGGGACTAGCGGTTCTTATCGGGCGGACGAGCAGTACTTC. Encoded protein: CASSPGTSGSYRADEQYF. The chain joins TRBV7-8 to TRBJ2-7; the match to TRBD2 covers 11 bases. The germline V gene has CDR1 SGHVS and CDR2 FQNEAQ. J gave up 5 bases and V 6 bases, and 18 bases lay outside the gene matches. CDR3 size: 18 residues.

For this clone: The sample holds other DNA sequences that translate to the same CDR3. The rearrangement joins TRBV5-8 to TRBJ2-3; 7 bases agree with TRBD1. V gave up 2 bases and J gave up 0 bases; unmatched junction bases: 3. The CDR3 spans 15 residues. Germline CDR1 SGHTS, CDR2 YDEGEE. The CDR3 loop is CASSLPGQSTDTQYF. In DNA form, the CDR3 reads TGTGCCAGCAGCTTACCGGGACAGAGCACAGATACGCAGTATTTT.

The V and J genes are TRBV28 and TRBJ1-1; 8 bases align to TRBD1. The germline V gene has CDR1 MDHEN and CDR2 SYDVKM. The length of the CDR3 is 14 residues. V shed 5 bases, J shed 5 bases, and the junction held 7 bases outside the gene matches. The CDR3 region is CASSQGAVSTEAFF. Here the CDR3 DNA reads TGTGCCAGCAGTCAGGGGGCTGTAAGTACTGAAGCTTTCTTT.

This clone occurred once. The V and J genes are TRBV6-4 and TRBJ1-2, with TRBD1 matching over 7 bases. Germline values: CDR1 MRHNA, CDR2 SNTAGT. Germline trimming cut 5 bases from V and 2 bases from J; bases unmatched to any gene: 2. The CDR3 loop spans 13 amino acids. CDR3: CASSPQGNYGYTF. DNA of the CDR3: TGTGCCAGCAGTCCACAGGGGAACTATGGCTACACCTTC.

This clone came up a few times. The chain links TRBV7-2 to TRBJ1-3; D gene ambiguous. V was pared by 8 bases and J by 1 base, with 6 bases between. This CDR3 region has 12 residues. CDR1 and CDR2 (germline): SGHTA, FQGNSA. CDR3 coding DNA: TGTGCCAGCGCGCCGTCTGGAAACACCATATATTTT. Translating gives CASAPSGNTIYF.

This chain uses TRBV6-5 with TRBJ2-1, with 9 bases matching TRBD2. The CDR3 consists of 15 residues. Looked up from germline, CDR1 is MNHEY and CDR2 is SVGAGI. J was trimmed by 6 bases and V by 2 bases; bases with no gene match: 5. CDR3 sequence reads: CASSYGLAGFNEQFF. The CDR3 nucleotides are TGTGCCAGCAGTTACGGGCTAGCGGGATTCAATGAGCAGTTCTTC.